These 25 T cell receptor beta chains were all obtained from the same sample, sequenced in a study of metastatic and nonmetastatic thyroid tumors. No patient had received any treatment before thyroid surgery. TCRdb re-analyzed the PCR reads through MiXCR. Of fewer than 70,000 clones in the sample, 25% to 35% were seen once. The sequenced sample was blood. The receptors shown here come from a female donor with papillary thyroid cancer or a benign thyroid nodule (not recorded which). Some clones in this sample may be carry-over from other donors' samples.

This clone was counted many times. The chain is built from TRBV2 and TRBJ1-2; D is unclear. The ends were cut back, 0 bases at V and 2 bases at J, with 7 bases in the middle. Germline values: CDR1 SNHLY, CDR2 FYNNEI. The CDR3 is made up of 14 amino acids. This CDR3 is CASSEAARNYGYTF. As DNA, the CDR3 is TGTGCCAGCAGTGAAGCGGCCCGCAACTATGGCTACACCTTC.

V usage is TRBV12-3 or TRBV12-4 and J usage is TRBJ1-2; TRBD1 agrees at 8 bases. With 5 bases clipped from V and 8 bases from J, the junction kept 7 bases outside the gene matches. This CDR3 is built from 13 residues. CDR3 sequence (DNA): TGTGCCAGCAGTCCAGGACAGGGCGTCGGCTACACCTTC. As protein: CASSPGQGVGYTF.

This rearrangement joins TRBV6-1 to TRBJ1-3; D gene ambiguous. The length of the CDR3 is 14 residues. The V and J ends lost 6 bases and 3 bases respectively, with 12 bases between them. Germline V gene sequence: CDR1 MNHNS, CDR2 SASEGT. CDR3: CASRKDGIGNTIYF. For the CDR3, the DNA is TGTGCCAGCAGAAAGGACGGAATTGGAAACACCATATATTTT.

This clone was found many times. A much more abundant neighbour one base away suggests this may be a read error. The same CDR3 arises from other DNA sequences in this sample as well. The chain employs TRBV28 and TRBJ2-2, with D possibly being TRBD2 (5 bases). Germline-derived CDR1 and CDR2 are MDHEN and SYDVKM. The CDR3 length is 13 residues. Trimming removed 6 bases from V and 5 bases from J, with 10 bases in between. The CDR3, as DNA: TGTGCCAGCAGCGCCCCGGGGACCGGGGAGCTGTTTTTT. As protein: CASSAPGTGELFF. Variable domain in full (rest from reference TRBV28 and TRBJ2-2): DVKVTQSSRYLVKRTGEKVFLECVQDMDHENMFWYRQDPGLGLRLIYFSYDVKMKEKGDIPEGYSVSREKKERFSLILESASTNQTSMYLCASSAPGTGELFFGEGSRLTVL.

V is TRBV6-1 and J is TRBJ2-7; 9 nucleotides line up with TRBD2. V lost 6 bases, J lost 4 bases, and 13 bases stayed unmatched. Germline-derived CDR1 and CDR2 are MNHNS and SASEGT. This CDR3 has 16 residues. This chain's CDR3 is CASSRGPSGNAYEQYF. The CDR3 DNA sequence: TGTGCCAGCAGCCGAGGCCCTAGCGGGAATGCTTACGAGCAGTACTTC.

J is TRBJ2-1 and V is TRBV30; D gene ambiguous. Germline CDR1 reads GTSNPN; CDR2 reads SVGIG (reference sequence). The germline V and J ends were trimmed by 2 bases and 13 bases, with 12 bases remaining between them. This CDR3 has 11 amino acids. CDR3 sequence: CAWSFGSNQFF. The CDR3 region has the DNA TGTGCCTGGAGTTTTGGTAGCAATCAGTTCTTC.

In its sample, this clone was seen a few times. The chain joins TRBV6-5 to TRBJ2-7, with D hard to call. V was pared by 4 bases and J by 3 bases, with 7 bases between. The CDR3 is made up of 12 amino acids. Germline V gives CDR1 MNHEY, CDR2 SVGAGI. The CDR3 loop is CASSLSNYEQYF. The CDR3 DNA follows: TGTGCCAGCAGTTTAAGCAACTACGAGCAGTACTTC.

The gene calls are TRBV6-1 and TRBJ2-1, with 9 bases identical to TRBD1. The CDR3 length is 12 residues. Germline CDR1 reads MNHNS; CDR2 reads SASEGT. The ends lost 5 bases at V and 8 bases at J; junction bases unmatched: 1. The DNA for the CDR3 is TGTGCCAGCAGTACAGGGGGCGATGAGCAGTTCTTC. Translated: CASSTGGDEQFF.

The chain recombines TRBV7-3 with TRBJ1-1; D unclear. Trimming took off 2 bases at V and 4 bases at J, with 8 bases between the two ends. In germline, CDR1 is SGHTA, CDR2 FQGTGA. The CDR3 spans 13 residues. DNA for the CDR3: TGTGCCAGCAGCTTATCCGTACTCACTGAAGCTTTCTTT. As protein: CASSLSVLTEAFF.

This chain connects TRBV6-1 to TRBJ2-2; D not resolved. Trimming took 5 bases from V and 6 from J, leaving 13 bases between them. Germline V gene lookup returns CDR1 MNHNS and CDR2 SASEGT. The CDR3 loop spans 14 amino acids. The CDR3: CASSQTTFAGELFF. The CDR3 nucleotides are TGTGCCAGCAGTCAAACTACCTTCGCCGGGGAGCTGTTTTTT.

V is TRBV9 and J is TRBJ1-2; tentatively, D is TRBD1 (5 bases). This CDR3 contains 14 residues. The V gene's germline CDR1 is SGDLS and CDR2 YYNGEE. V was shortened by 1 base and J by 3 bases, with 10 bases between the two germline ends. CDR3 nucleotides: TGTGCCAGCAGCGTACTTGGGGCGGACTATGGCTACACCTTC. This sequence encodes CASSVLGADYGYTF.

This clone was counted only a few times. This chain links TRBV28 with TRBJ1-6; 8 positions match TRBD1. This CDR3 is built from 15 residues. V shed 7 bases, J shed 7 bases, and the junction held 9 bases outside the gene matches. Germline-derived CDR1 and CDR2 are MDHEN and SYDVKM. CDR3 DNA: TGTGCCAGCAACAAACAGGGGGTATGGAATTCACCCCTCCACTTT. Its translation: CASNKQGVWNSPLHF. Full variable domain (remainder filled in from reference TRBV28 and TRBJ1-6): DVKVTQSSRYLVKRTGEKVFLECVQDMDHENMFWYRQDPGLGLRLIYFSYDVKMKEKGDIPEGYSVSREKKERFSLILESASTNQTSMYLCASNKQGVWNSPLHFGNGTRLTVT.

This clone was counted a few times. V usage is TRBV28 and J usage is TRBJ2-2; no reliable D call. Germline CDR1 is MDHEN and CDR2 is SYDVKM. V gave up 6 bases and J gave up 8 bases, with 16 bases separating them. The CDR3 runs to 14 residues. CDR3 sequence (DNA): TGTGCCAGCAGCCGAACGAGTGCAGCGGGGGAGCTGTTTTTT. Translated, it gives CASSRTSAAGELFF.

The chain is built from TRBV10-1 and TRBJ2-7; D call uncertain. V was cut by 1 base and J by 11 bases, with 12 bases left in between. This CDR3 spans 12 amino acids. CDR1 is WNHNN, CDR2 SYGVQD, per germline (reference sequence). This CDR3 is CASSEWAGPEYF. The CDR3 DNA follows: TGCGCCAGCAGTGAGTGGGCAGGTCCTGAGTACTTC.

There are a few counts of this clone. The chain uses TRBV4-2 and TRBJ1-1; TRBD1 matches at 8 bases. This CDR3 spans 15 amino acids. The germline V gene has CDR1 LGHNA and CDR2 YNFKEQ. Trimming took 1 base from V and 1 from J; bases not matched to a gene: 2. The CDR3 sequence is CASSQVDRGNTEAFF. In DNA form, the CDR3 reads TGTGCCAGCAGCCAAGTTGACAGGGGGAACACTGAAGCTTTCTTT.

V usage is TRBV6-1 and J usage is TRBJ2-7; 7 nucleotides agree with TRBD1. The V segment lost 3 bases and the J segment 3 bases; nucleotides outside the gene matches: 8. The CDR3 contains 15 residues. Germline V gene data show CDR1 as MNHNS and CDR2 as SASEGT. CDR3 sequence reads: CASSDEPGQLYEQYF. CDR3 DNA sequence: TGTGCCAGCAGTGACGAACCGGGACAGCTCTACGAGCAGTACTTC.

The V gene is TRBV6-2 or TRBV6-3, the J gene TRBJ2-1, with TRBD2 matching over 8 bases. Trimming cost V 6 bases and J 7 bases; bases outside gene matches: 17. The length of the CDR3 is 17 residues. The germline gives CDR1 MNHEY, CDR2 SVGEGT. The CDR3 loop reads CASRPTSGPSAGNEQFF. The CDR3 DNA reads as TGTGCCAGCAGACCTACTAGCGGCCCATCCGCGGGAAATGAGCAGTTCTTC.

The gene calls are TRBV20-1 and TRBJ2-3; 8 bases agree with TRBD1. CDR1 is DFQATT, CDR2 SNEGSKA, per germline (reference sequence). This CDR3 contains 11 residues. V dropped 7 bases and J dropped 3; count of bases not matched to a gene: 0. In DNA form, the CDR3 reads TGCAGTGGACAGGGGACAGATACGCAGTATTTT. This encodes CSGQGTDTQYF.

The rearrangement links TRBV20-1 to TRBJ2-1, with 7 bases identical to TRBD2. The germline V gene encodes CDR1 DFQATT and CDR2 SNEGSKA (reference sequence). There are 12 residues in the CDR3. V gave up 5 bases and J gave up 8 bases; unmatched junction bases: 6. The CDR3 coding sequence is TGCAGTGCTCGGCTAGCGGACCATGAGCAGTTCTTC. It specifies CSARLADHEQFF.

This clone is categorized as medium-sized. The chain employs TRBV2 and TRBJ1-2, with TRBD1 matching 8 bases. V lost 6 bases and J lost 5; bases outside the gene matches: 8. CDR1 is SNHLY and CDR2 is FYNNEI in the germline V gene. The CDR3 length is 14 residues. The CDR3 reads CASRETTGEYGYTF. The CDR3 nucleotides read TGTGCCAGCAGGGAGACGACAGGGGAGTATGGCTACACCTTC.

The chain links TRBV11-3 to TRBJ1-1; D is undetermined. Germline CDR1 and CDR2: SGHNT and YENEEA. Trimming cost V 3 bases and J 3 bases, with 17 bases left between them. The length of the CDR3 is 16 residues. For the CDR3, the DNA is TGTGCCAGCAGCTTCCCCCCCGGCAGCATGGACACTGAAGCTTTCTTT. Its translation: CASSFPPGSMDTEAFF. The full variable domain, with the rest looked up from reference TRBV11-3 and TRBJ1-1, is EAGVVQSPRYKIIEKKQPVAFWCNPISGHNTLYWYLQNLGQGPELLIRYENEEAVDDSQLPKDRFSAERLKGVDSTLKIQPAELGDSAVYLCASSFPPGSMDTEAFFGQGTRLTVV.

In DNA form, the CDR3 reads TGCGCCAGCAGAAGGACTAGCGGGAGTAACGATGAGCAGTTCTTC. Amino acids: CASRRTSGSNDEQFF. The gene calls are TRBV4-1 and TRBJ2-1, with 13 bases fitting TRBD2. The CDR3 has 15 amino acids. Germline lookup yields CDR1 MGHRA and CDR2 YSYEKL. The junction had 7 bases not matched to a gene; V was cut back by 6 bases and J by 8 bases.

The sample holds a few counts of this clone. The chain joins TRBV27 to TRBJ1-1; TRBD1 aligns across 7 bases. The CDR3 spans 15 residues. V gave up 5 bases and J gave up 3 bases; unmatched junction bases: 9. CDR1 is MNHEY, CDR2 SMNVEV, per germline (reference sequence). As DNA, the CDR3 is TGTGCCAGCAGTCAACAGACAGGGTTGCACACTGAAGCTTTCTTT. Its translation: CASSQQTGLHTEAFF.

The chain uses TRBV9 and TRBJ2-7; 9 positions match TRBD2. Per the germline V gene, CDR1 is SGDLS and CDR2 is YYNGEE. This CDR3 is built from 13 residues. V shed 4 bases, J shed 5 bases, and the junction held 4 bases outside the gene matches. The CDR3 DNA sequence: TGTGCCAGCAGCAAAGCGGGGGGCGACGAGCAGTACTTC. It specifies CASSKAGGDEQYF.

The chain carries TRBV11-2 and TRBJ1-1; unclear D gene. Trimming removed 5 bases at V and 1 base at J, with 8 bases between. CDR3 size: 13 residues. Germline-derived CDR1 and CDR2 are SGHAT and FQNNGV. The CDR3, as DNA: TGTGCCAGCAGCATTACAGAGAACACTGAAGCTTTCTTT. Translated: CASSITENTEAFF.